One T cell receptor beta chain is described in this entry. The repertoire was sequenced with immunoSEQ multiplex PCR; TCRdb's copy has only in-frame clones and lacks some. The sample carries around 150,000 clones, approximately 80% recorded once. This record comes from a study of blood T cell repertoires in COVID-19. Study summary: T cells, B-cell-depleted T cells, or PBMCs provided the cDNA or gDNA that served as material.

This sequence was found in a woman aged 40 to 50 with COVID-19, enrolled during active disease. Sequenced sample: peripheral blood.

This CDR3 is CASSRTFIDRNRETQYF. Written as DNA, the CDR3 is TGTGCCAGCTCACGAACCTTCATTGACCGGAACAGGGAGACCCAGTACTTC. V is TRBV18 and J is TRBJ2-5, with D possibly matching TRBD1 (5 bases). Trimming removed 4 bases at V and 5 bases at J, with 23 bases between. Germline assignment: CDR1 KGHSH and CDR2 LQKENI. The CDR3 has 17 residues.